The TCR beta chain under discussion was sequenced for a study of T cells expressing NK-cell markers. Looking at the study overall: It was sorted CD3+CD56-NKG2C+, CD3+CD56+NKG2C- and CD3+CD56+NKG2C+ T cells that provided the TCR beta repertoires. Whole-study results and caveats: Of CD8+ T cells, 1.0-7.0% belonged to dominant NKG2C+ clonotypes in 5 to 7 donors.

UMI-tagged 5'RACE template switching yielded the TCR beta cDNA. TCRdb reprocessed the 5' RACE reads and stores each CDR3 protein as one record, lacking DNA. Its table records a few hundred thousand distinct CDR3 sequences. This CDR3 spans 16 amino acids. About this clonotype: Its cognate antigen is unknown.

The clonotype comes from a woman between 45 and 60 years old in good health. The chain combines TRBV12-3 or TRBV12-4 with TRBJ2-1; TCRdb calls TRBD1, which cannot be checked without DNA. Material: blood T cells: a sorted CD56 or NKG2C T cell subset, CD4+ or CD8+ T cells, or bulk PBMC T cells (not recorded which). The CDR3 here is CASTLNTGPNYNEQFF.